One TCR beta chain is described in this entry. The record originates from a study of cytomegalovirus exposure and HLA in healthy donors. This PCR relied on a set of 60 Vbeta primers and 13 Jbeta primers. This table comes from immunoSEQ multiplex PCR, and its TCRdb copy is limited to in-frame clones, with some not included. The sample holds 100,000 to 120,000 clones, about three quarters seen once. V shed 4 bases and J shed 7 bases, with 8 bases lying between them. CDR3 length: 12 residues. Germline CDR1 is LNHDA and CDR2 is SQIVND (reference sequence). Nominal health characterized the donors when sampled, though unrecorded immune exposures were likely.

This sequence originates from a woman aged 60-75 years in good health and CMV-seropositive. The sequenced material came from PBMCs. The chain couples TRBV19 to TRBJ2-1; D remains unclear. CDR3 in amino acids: CASSTRINEQFF. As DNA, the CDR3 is TGTGCCAGTAGTACCAGGATTAATGAGCAGTTCTTC.